This T cell receptor beta chain came from a study of blood T cell repertoires in COVID-19. Study details: The origin of the acute and convalescent COVID-19 samples was the United States, Italy and Spain. Sources were T cells, B-cell-depleted T cells, or PBMCs; the material itself was cDNA or gDNA.

This clone was observed once. Trimming shortened V by 3 bases and J by 3 bases, and 9 bases separated the two germline ends. CDR3 size: 15 residues. From germline, CDR1 is MGHRA and CDR2 YSYEKL. Original analysis: Using reference gene primer amplification, nucleated cell counts were estimated. Method: immunoSEQ multiplex PCR; TCRdb's copy keeps in-frame clones and lacks some. V, J and clone size reflect that table, while D and trimming were determined from the DNA. The table lists approximately 210,000 clones, approximately 87% of them singletons. The TCR sequence derives from an older woman with acute or convalescent COVID-19. Sequenced sample: peripheral blood. J is TRBJ1-6 and V is TRBV4-1; a possible D gene is TRBD1 (6 bases). CDR3 in DNA: TGCGCCAGCAGCCAGGGACACTTCTATAATTCACCCCTCCACTTT. Its translation is CASSQGHFYNSPLHF.